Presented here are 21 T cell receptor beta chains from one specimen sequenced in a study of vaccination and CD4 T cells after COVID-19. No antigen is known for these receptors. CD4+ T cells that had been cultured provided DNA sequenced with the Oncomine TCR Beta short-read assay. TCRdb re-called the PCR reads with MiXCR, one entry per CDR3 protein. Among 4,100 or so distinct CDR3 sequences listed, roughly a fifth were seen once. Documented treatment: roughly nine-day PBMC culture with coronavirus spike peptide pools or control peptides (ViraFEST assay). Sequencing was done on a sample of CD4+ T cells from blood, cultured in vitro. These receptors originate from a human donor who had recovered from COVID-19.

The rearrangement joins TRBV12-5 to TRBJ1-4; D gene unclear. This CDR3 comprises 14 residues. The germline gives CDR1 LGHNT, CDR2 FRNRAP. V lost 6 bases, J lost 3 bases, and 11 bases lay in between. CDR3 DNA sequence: TGTGCTAGTGGGAAAGGGAGTCCTAATGAAAAACTGTTTTTT. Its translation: CASGKGSPNEKLFF.

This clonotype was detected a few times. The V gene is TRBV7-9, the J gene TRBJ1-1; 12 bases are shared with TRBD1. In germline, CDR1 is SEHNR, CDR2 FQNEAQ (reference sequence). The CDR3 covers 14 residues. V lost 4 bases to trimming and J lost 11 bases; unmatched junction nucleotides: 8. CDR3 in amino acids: CASSWGQGALAAFF. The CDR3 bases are TGTGCCAGCAGCTGGGGACAGGGGGCGCTTGCTGCTTTCTTT.

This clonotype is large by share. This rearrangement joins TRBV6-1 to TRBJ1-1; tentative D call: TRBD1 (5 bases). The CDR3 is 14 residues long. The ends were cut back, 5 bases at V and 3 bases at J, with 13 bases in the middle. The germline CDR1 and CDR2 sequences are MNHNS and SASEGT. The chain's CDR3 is CASSRGVGDTEAFF. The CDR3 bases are TGTGCCAGCAGTCGTGGCGTAGGGGACACTGAAGCTTTCTTT.

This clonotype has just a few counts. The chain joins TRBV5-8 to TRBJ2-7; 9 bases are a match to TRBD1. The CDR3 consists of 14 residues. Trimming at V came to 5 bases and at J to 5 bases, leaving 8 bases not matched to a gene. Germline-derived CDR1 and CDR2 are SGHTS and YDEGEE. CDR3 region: CASRATGGLNEQYF. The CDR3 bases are TGTGCCAGCAGGGCGACAGGGGGTTTGAACGAGCAGTACTTC.

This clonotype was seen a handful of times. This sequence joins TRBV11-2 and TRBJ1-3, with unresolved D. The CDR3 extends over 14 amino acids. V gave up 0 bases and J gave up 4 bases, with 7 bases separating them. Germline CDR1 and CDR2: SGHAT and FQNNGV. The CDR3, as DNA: TGTGCCAGCAGCTTAGACAGGCCGGGAAACACCATATATTTT. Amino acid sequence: CASSLDRPGNTIYF.

The CDR3 DNA reads as TGTGCCAGCAACGACTCGGGTCCTCGTAATCAGCCCCAGCATTTT. The encoded protein is CASNDSGPRNQPQHF. The gene calls are TRBV6-2 or TRBV6-3 and TRBJ1-5, with D unclear. Germline V gene data show CDR1 as MNHEY and CDR2 as SVGEGT. Trimming left V 7 bases short and J 4 bases short, with 17 bases between. This CDR3 region has 15 residues.

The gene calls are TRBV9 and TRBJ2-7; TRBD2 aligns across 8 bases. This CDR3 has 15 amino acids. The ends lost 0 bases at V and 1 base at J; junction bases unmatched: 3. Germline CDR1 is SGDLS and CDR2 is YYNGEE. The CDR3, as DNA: TGTGCCAGCAGCGTAGGGAGCGGGGGATCCTACGAGCAGTACTTC. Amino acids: CASSVGSGGSYEQYF. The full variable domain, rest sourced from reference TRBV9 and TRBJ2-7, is DSGVTQTPKHLITATGQRVTLRCSPRSGDLSVYWYQQSLDQGLQFLIQYYNGEERAKGNILERFSAQQFPDLHSELNLSSLELGDSALYFCASSVGSGGSYEQYFGPGTRLTVT.

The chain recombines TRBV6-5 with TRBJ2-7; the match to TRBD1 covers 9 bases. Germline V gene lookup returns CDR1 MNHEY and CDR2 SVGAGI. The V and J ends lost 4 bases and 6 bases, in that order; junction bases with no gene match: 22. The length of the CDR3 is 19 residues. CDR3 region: CASSFLTAGTGRSSGEQYF. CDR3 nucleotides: TGTGCCAGCAGTTTTCTAACCGCCGGGACAGGGAGGTCGTCCGGCGAGCAGTACTTC.

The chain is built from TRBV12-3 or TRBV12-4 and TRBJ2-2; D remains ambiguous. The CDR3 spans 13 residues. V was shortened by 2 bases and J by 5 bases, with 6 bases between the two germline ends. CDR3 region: CASSLLITGELFF. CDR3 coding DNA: TGTGCCAGCAGTTTACTCATTACCGGGGAGCTGTTTTTT.

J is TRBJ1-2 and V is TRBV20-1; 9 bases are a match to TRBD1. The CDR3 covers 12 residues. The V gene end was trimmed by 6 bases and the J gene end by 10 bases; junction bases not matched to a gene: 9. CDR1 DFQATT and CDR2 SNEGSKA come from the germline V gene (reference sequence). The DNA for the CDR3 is TGCAGTGCCGACGGACAGGGGAATGACTACACCTTC. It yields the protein CSADGQGNDYTF.

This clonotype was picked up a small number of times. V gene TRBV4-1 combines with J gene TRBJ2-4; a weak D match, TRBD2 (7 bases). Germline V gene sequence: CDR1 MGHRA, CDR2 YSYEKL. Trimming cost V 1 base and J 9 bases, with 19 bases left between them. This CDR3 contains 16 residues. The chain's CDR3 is CASSQGGGPPGGIQYF. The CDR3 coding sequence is TGCGCCAGCAGCCAAGGTGGGGGGCCCCCGGGGGGCATTCAGTACTTC.

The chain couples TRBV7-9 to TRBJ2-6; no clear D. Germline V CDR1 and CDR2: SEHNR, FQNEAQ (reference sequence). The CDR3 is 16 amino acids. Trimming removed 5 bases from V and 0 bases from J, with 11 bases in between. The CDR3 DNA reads TGTGCCAGCAGCCCGGACGTTAGCTCTGGGGCCAACGTCCTGACTTTC. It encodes CASSPDVSSGANVLTF.

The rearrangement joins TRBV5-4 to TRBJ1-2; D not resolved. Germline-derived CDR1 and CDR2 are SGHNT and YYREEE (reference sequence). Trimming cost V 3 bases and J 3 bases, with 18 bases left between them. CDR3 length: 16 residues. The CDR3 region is CASSYGVMNRDYGYTF. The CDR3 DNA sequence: TGTGCCAGCAGCTACGGGGTAATGAATCGGGACTATGGCTACACCTTC.

The CDR3 sequence is CASSQDRGGLAVSYEQYF. The DNA for the CDR3 is TGTGCCAGCAGCCAAGATCGGGGAGGGCTGGCCGTTTCCTACGAGCAGTACTTC. The genes are TRBV3-1 and TRBJ2-7; TRBD2 aligns across 7 bases. The trim removed 0 bases at V and 1 base at J, leaving 12 bases unmatched. There are 18 residues in the CDR3. Germline V lookup: CDR1 LGHDT, CDR2 YNNKEL (reference sequence).

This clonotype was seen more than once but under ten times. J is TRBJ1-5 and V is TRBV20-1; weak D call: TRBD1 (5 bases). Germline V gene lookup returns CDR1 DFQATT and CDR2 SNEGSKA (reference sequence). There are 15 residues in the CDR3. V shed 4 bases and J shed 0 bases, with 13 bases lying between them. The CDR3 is CSATDSPYSNQPQHF. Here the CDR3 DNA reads TGCAGTGCTACCGACAGCCCTTATAGCAATCAGCCCCAGCATTTT.

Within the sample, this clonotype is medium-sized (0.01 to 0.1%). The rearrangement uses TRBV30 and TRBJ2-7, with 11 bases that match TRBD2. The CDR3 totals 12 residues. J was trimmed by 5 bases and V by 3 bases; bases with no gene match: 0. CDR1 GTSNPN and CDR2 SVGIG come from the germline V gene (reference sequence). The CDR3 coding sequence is TGTGCCTGGAGACTAGCGGGGGACGAGCAGTACTTC. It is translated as CAWRLAGDEQYF.

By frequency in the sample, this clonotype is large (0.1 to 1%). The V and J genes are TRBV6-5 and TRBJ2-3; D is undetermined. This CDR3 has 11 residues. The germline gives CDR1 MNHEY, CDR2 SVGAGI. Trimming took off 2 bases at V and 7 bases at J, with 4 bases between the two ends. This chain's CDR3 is CASSYGNTQYF. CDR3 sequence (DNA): TGTGCCAGCAGTTACGGGAATACGCAGTATTTT.

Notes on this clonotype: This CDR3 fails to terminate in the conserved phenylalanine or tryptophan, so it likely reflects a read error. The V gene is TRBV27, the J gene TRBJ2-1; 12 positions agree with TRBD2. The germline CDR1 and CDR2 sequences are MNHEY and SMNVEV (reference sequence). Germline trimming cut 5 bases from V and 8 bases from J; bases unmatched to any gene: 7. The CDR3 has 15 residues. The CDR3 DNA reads TGTGCCAGCAGTCTTTCCCGGACTAGCGGGGATGAGCAGTTCTAC. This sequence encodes CASSLSRTSGDEQFY.

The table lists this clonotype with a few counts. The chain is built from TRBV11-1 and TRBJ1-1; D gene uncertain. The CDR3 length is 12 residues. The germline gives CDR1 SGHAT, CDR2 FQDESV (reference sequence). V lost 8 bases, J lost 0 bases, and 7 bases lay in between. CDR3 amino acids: CASGRVNTEAFF. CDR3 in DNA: TGTGCCAGCGGGCGAGTGAACACTGAAGCTTTCTTT.

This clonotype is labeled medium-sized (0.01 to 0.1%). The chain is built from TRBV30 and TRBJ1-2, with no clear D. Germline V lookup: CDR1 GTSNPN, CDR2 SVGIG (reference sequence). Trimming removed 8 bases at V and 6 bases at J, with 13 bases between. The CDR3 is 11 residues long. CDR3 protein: CAADGRNGYTF. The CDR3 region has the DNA TGTGCCGCGGACGGTCGAAATGGCTACACCTTC.

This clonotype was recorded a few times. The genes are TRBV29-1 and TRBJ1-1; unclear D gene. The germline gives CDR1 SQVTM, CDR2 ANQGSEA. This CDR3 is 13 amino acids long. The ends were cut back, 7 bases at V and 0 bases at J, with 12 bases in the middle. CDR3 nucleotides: TGCAGCGGCTACAGAGACATGAACACTGAAGCTTTCTTT. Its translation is CSGYRDMNTEAFF.